In its sample, the clone carrying this T cell receptor (beta chain) is large. The antigen remains undetermined. Each CDR3 protein is one row after TCRdb ran MiXCR on the reads. The repertoire holds roughly 3,900 distinct CDR3 sequences, with over 20% as singletons. These data are taken from a study of liver allograft versus peripheral blood T cells. Overall study: Blood and transplanted-liver T cell receptor repertoires from recipients were compared. Study results and caveats: Liver allograft and peripheral blood T cell receptor repertoires reportedly differed.

Germline V gene data show CDR1 as KGHSH and CDR2 as LQKENI. The CDR3 sequence is 13 residues long. V was clipped by 3 bases and J by 6 bases, with 11 bases between them. The sequence derives from a human patient who had a liver transplant. Some of these T cells may belong to the graft donor. The rearrangement joins TRBV18 to TRBJ1-2, with D tentatively TRBD1 (5 bases). CDR3 in amino acids: CASSPGGFDGYTF. The CDR3 DNA is TGTGCCAGCTCACCCGGGGGGTTTGATGGCTACACCTTC.